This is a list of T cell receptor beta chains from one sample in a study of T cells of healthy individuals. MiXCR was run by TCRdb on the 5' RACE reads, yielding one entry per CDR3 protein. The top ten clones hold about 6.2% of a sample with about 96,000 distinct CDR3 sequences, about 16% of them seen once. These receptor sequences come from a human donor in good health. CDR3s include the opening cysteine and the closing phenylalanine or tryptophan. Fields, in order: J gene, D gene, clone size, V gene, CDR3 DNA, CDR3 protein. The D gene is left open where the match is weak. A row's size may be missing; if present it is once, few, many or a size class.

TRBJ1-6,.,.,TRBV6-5,TGTGCCAGCAGCCCCTTAGGGAGGGGGACCTATAATTCACCCCTCCACTTT,CASSPLGRGTYNSPLHF
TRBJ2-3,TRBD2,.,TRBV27,TGTGCCAGCAGTACCCAAAGCGGAGGGACTACGGGCACAGATACGCAGTATTTT,CASSTQSGGTTGTDTQYF
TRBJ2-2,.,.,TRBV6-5,TGTGCCAGCAGTTTAACAGGGCCCCAAGTCGGGAACACCGGGGAGCTGTTTTTT,CASSLTGPQVGNTGELFF
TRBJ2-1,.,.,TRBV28,TGTGCCAGCAGTAAAGGGGAGCGGAAGGGCGAGCAGTTCTTC,CASSKGERKGEQFF
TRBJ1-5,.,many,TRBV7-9,TGTGCCAGCAGCTTAGATAGCAATCAGCCCCAGCATTTT,CASSLDSNQPQHF
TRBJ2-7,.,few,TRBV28,TGTGCCAGCAGTTTTGCCGGACGCTCCGACTTGGAGCAGTACTTC,CASSFAGRSDLEQYF
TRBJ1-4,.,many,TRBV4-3,TGCGCCAGCAGCCAATCAATTATTCCTAATGAAAAACTGTTTTTT,CASSQSIIPNEKLFF
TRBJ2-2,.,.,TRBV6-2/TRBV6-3,TGTGCTTTGGTTGGTTCGGCCGGGGAGCTGTTTTTT,CALVGSAGELFF
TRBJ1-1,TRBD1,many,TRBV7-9,TGTGCCAGCAGCTCTCAGGGGGCTAGGACTGAAGCTTTCTTT,CASSSQGARTEAFF
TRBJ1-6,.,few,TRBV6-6,TGTGCCAGCAGTTACTCGTCCAGGGGAACGTTATCACCCCTCCACTTT,CASSYSSRGTLSPLHF
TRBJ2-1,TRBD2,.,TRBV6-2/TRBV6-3,TGTGCCAGCAGCCGAGGACTAGCGGGAGGCCCCCCCCAGTTCTTC,CASSRGLAGGPPQFF
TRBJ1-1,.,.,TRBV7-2,TGTGCCAGCAGCCTGGACAGAGTCATTGACACTGAAGCTTTCTTT,CASSLDRVIDTEAFF
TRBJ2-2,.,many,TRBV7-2,TGTGCCAGCAGCTTAGATCCCGCCCTTACCGGGGAGCTGTTTTTT,CASSLDPALTGELFF
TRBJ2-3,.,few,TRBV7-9,TGTGCCAGCAGCTTAGCGGGTTACACAGATACGCAGTATTTT,CASSLAGYTDTQYF
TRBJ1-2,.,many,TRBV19,TGTGCCAGTAGTATTGATGGCTATGGCTACACCTTC,CASSIDGYGYTF
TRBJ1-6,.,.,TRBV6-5,TGTGCCAGCAGTTACATACGCCAGGGGAAATCCGAGAATTCACCCCTCCACTTT,CASSYIRQGKSENSPLHF
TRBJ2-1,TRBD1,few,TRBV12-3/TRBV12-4,TGTGCCAGCAGTTCCTTAACCGGGACAGCTTACAATGAGCAGTTCTTC,CASSSLTGTAYNEQFF
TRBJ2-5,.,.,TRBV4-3,TGCGCCAGCAGCCCCCTGCTAGCCAGCCAAGAGACCCAGTACTTC,CASSPLLASQETQYF
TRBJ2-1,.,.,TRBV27,TGTGCCAGTCAGATGTGGTTCTTC,CASQMWFF
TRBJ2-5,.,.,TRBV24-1,TGTGCCACCAGTGATGGTCTAGCGCAACAGACCCAGTACTTC,CATSDGLAQQTQYF
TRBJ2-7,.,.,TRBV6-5,TGTGCCAGCAGTACCGGGTCCTCCTACGAGCAGTACTTC,CASSTGSSYEQYF
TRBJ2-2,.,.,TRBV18,TGTGCCAGCTCGAAAGGGACACCCGGGGAGCTGTTTTTT,CASSKGTPGELFF
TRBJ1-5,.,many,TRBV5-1,TGCGCCAGCAGCTTGGCTCCCGATCAGCCCCAGCATTTT,CASSLAPDQPQHF
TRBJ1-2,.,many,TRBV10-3,TGTGCCATCAGGGCGGACGGTGGGCAGAACAATGGCTACACCTTC,CAIRADGGQNNGYTF
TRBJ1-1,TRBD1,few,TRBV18,TGTGCCAGCTCACCCAGGAGGGGGCGAGGAGAAACTGAAGCTTTCTTT,CASSPRRGRGETEAFF
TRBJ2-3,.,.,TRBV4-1,TGCGCCAGCAGCCAAGAGTACGCGGCAGATACGCAGTATTTT,CASSQEYAADTQYF
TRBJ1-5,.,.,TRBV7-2,TGTGCCAGCAGCGCCTCGGGGGCCCGGCCTCAGCCCCAGCATTTT,CASSASGARPQPQHF
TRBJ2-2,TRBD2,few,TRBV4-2,TGTGCCAGCAGCCCTACTAGCGGGTACACCGGGGAGCTGTTTTTT,CASSPTSGYTGELFF
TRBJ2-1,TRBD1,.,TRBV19,TGTGCCAGTAGTAAAATACAGGGGTACAATGAGCAGTTCTTC,CASSKIQGYNEQFF
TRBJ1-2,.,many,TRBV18,TGTGCCAGCTCACCACCGGGACACCGCTATGGCTACACCTTC,CASSPPGHRYGYTF
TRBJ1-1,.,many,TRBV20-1,TGCAGTGCTCCCACCAATGCGAACACTGAAGCTTTCTTT,CSAPTNANTEAFF
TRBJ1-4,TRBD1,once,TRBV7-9,TGTGCCAGCAGCGTAAGACAGGGGGCGCCGGAAAAACTGTTTTTT,CASSVRQGAPEKLFF
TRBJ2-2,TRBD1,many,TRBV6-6,TGTGCCAGTGAACAGGGGCCAACGAACACCGGGGAGCTGTTTTTT,CASEQGPTNTGELFF
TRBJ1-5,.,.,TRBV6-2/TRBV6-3,TGTGCCAGCGGCTATCCGGATCAGCCCCAGCATTTT,CASGYPDQPQHF
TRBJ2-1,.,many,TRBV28,TGTGCCAGCAGCCCAGCAGGAATTTTGCAATATGAGCAGTTCTTC,CASSPAGILQYEQFF
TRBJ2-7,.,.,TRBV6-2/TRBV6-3,TGTGCCAGCACTCAGGGCTCCCCCTACGAGCAGTACTTC,CASTQGSPYEQYF
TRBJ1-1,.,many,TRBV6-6,TGTGCCAGCAGTGCCCAGCCCGACAGGAGGATAGGAGGTGAGGCTTTCTTT,CASSAQPDRRIGGEAFF
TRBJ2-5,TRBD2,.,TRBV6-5,TGTGCCAGCAAAAGACTAGCGGGGGTCCAAGAGACCCAGTACTTC,CASKRLAGVQETQYF
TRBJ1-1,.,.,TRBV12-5,TGTGCCAGCAGTTTCCCGGGACGCCTAGGAGAAGCTTTCTTT,CASSFPGRLGEAFF
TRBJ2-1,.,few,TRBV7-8,TGTGCCAGCAGCTTAGGCAGGGGTAACGATGAGCAGTTCTTC,CASSLGRGNDEQFF
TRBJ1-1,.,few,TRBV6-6,TGTGCCAGCAGTCGCCCGACAGCTATGAACACTGAAGCTTTCTTT,CASSRPTAMNTEAFF
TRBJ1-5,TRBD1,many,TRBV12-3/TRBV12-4,TGTGCCAGCAGTCTGGGACAGGGGGTTCAGCCCCAGCATTTT,CASSLGQGVQPQHF
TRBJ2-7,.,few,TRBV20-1,TGCAGTGCTAGTCCGGGGAATCCCTACGAGCAGTACTTC,CSASPGNPYEQYF
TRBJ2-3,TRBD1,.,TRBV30,TGTGCCTGGGCCGGGACAGGGGGCGCATCAGATACGCAGTATTTT,CAWAGTGGASDTQYF
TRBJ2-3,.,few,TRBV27,TGTGCCAGCAGCGACAGGTACCTTAGCACAGATACGCAGTATTTT,CASSDRYLSTDTQYF
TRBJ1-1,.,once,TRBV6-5,TGTGCCAGCAGTTACTCGAAGGGGACTGAAGCTTTCTTT,CASSYSKGTEAFF